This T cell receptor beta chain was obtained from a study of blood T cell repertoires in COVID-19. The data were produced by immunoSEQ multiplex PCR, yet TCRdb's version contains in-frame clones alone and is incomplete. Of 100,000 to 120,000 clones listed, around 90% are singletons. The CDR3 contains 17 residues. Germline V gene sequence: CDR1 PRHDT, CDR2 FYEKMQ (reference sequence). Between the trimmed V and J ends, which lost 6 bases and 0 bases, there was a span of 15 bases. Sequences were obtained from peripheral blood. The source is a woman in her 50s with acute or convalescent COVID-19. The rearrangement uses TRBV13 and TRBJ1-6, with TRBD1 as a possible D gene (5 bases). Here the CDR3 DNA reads TGTGCCAGCAGGAATCGTGACAGTAGCTCCTATAATTCACCCCTCCACTTT. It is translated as CASRNRDSSSYNSPLHF.